Sequencing of this T cell receptor beta chain was carried out in a study of blood T cells in healthy people across ages. Germline V CDR1 and CDR2: SGHTA, FQGNSA. The CDR3 consists of 14 residues. With V trimmed by 2 bases and J by 13 bases, 8 bases remained unmatched. On this clonotype: What it binds is not known.

With a J-beta primer mix and a sample-barcoded 5' primer, a second PCR ran about 6 to 11 cycles. TCRdb redid the calling of the 5' RACE reads with MiXCR, one entry per CDR3 protein. The sample includes over a million distinct CDR3 sequences, 45% of them seen just once. Study-level points and caveats: Among T cells, TCR beta diversity per million cells dropped roughly linearly as age rose.

This sequence joins TRBV7-2 and TRBJ2-4; 10 bases match TRBD2. The sequencing sample was made of blood. The receptor was derived from a woman between 55 and 75 years old in good health. The CDR3 spells CASSLPLAGAGQYF. For the CDR3, the DNA is TGTGCCAGCAGCTTACCCCTAGCGGGAGCGGGGCAGTACTTC.